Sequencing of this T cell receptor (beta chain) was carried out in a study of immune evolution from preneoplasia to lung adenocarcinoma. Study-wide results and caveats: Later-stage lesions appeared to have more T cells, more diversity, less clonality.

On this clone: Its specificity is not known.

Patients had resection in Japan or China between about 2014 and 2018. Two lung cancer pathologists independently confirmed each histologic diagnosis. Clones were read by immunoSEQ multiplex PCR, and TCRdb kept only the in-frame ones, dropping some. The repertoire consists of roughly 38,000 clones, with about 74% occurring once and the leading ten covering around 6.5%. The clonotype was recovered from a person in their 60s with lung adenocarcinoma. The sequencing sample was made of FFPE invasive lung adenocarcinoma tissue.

The CDR3 DNA reads TGTGCCAGCAGCCAAGGCGACCCTGGGAGCTCCTACGAGCAGTACTTC. This encodes CASSQGDPGSSYEQYF. The chain is built from TRBV4-2 and TRBJ2-7; perhaps TRBD2 as D (5 bases). This CDR3 has 16 amino acids. Per germline, CDR1 LGHNA and CDR2 YNFKEQ. V lost 1 base and J 0 bases, leaving 13 bases between the germline ends.